This T cell receptor (beta chain) came from a study of blood T cells in healthy people across ages. The study's findings and limits: It was found that TCR beta diversity correlated strongly with the percentage of naive T cells.

Donors were healthy Caucasian individuals from Russia aged roughly 6 to 90. Primed by a sample-barcoded 5' primer and a J-beta primer mix, a second PCR proceeded for about 6 to 11 cycles. TCRdb redid the calling of the 5' RACE reads with MiXCR, one entry per CDR3 protein. The data show 850,000 to 1,100,000 distinct CDR3 sequences, roughly two fifths seen once. The germline gives CDR1 SGHDT, CDR2 YYEEEE. CDR3 size: 14 residues. The J segment lost 8 bases and the V segment lost 0 bases, leaving 5 bases of the junction unmatched. For this clonotype: Its matching antigen is unknown.

This rearrangement joins TRBV5-6 to TRBJ2-4; 7 bases are a match to TRBD1. Sample: blood. This receptor was obtained from a young man in good health. CDR3 in DNA: TGTGCCAGCAGCTTGGAGGGGGCTGTTGACATTCAGTACTTC. Amino acid sequence: CASSLEGAVDIQYF.